A single sample gave rise to the 27 T cell receptor beta chains below, sequenced in a study of cytomegalovirus exposure and HLA in healthy donors. Sequencing was performed with immunoSEQ multiplex PCR; in TCRdb, only in-frame clones are kept and a portion is missing. The data contain some 130,000 clones, almost 85% of them singletons. The sequenced material came from PBMCs. Receptor source: a man younger than 40 in good health and CMV-seropositive.

This clone was observed a few times. The V and J genes are TRBV6-5 and TRBJ1-5; TRBD1 aligns across 7 bases. V dropped 5 bases and J dropped 1; count of bases not matched to a gene: 2. Germline V CDR1 and CDR2: MNHEY, SVGAGI. CDR3 length: 14 amino acids. CDR3 region: CASSQTGSNQPQHF. CDR3 in DNA: TGTGCCAGCAGTCAGACAGGGAGCAATCAGCCCCAGCATTTT.

This chain uses TRBV7-9 with TRBJ1-1, with 9 positions matching TRBD1. This CDR3 spans 16 amino acids. Germline loops: CDR1 SEHNR, CDR2 FQNEAQ (reference sequence). V was clipped by 1 base and J by 0 bases; unmatched bases: 3. The CDR3: CASSLGRTGVNTEAFF. In nucleotides, the CDR3 is TGTGCCAGCAGCTTAGGGAGGACAGGGGTGAACACTGAAGCTTTCTTT.

The CDR3 nucleotides are TGTGCCAGCAGTTACTCTGCGGGGGGGTACACCGGGGAGCTGTTTTTT. Encoded protein: CASSYSAGGYTGELFF. The rearrangement joins TRBV6-5 to TRBJ2-2, with TRBD2 identical over 9 bases. The CDR3 is 16 amino acids. Trimming removed 0 bases from V and 3 bases from J; junction bases left unmatched: 2. Germline assignment: CDR1 MNHEY and CDR2 SVGAGI.

J is TRBJ1-6 and V is TRBV9; D gene unclear. The CDR3 is 17 residues long. CDR1 SGDLS and CDR2 YYNGEE come from the germline V gene. V lost 6 bases to trimming and J lost 0 bases, with 16 bases between them. CDR3 sequence: CASTHWRINSYNSPLHF. CDR3 DNA: TGTGCCAGCACGCATTGGAGGATAAACTCCTATAATTCACCCCTCCACTTT.

The V gene is TRBV9, the J gene TRBJ2-5; 12 positions agree with TRBD2. This CDR3 region has 17 residues. V was clipped by 0 bases and J by 5 bases; unmatched bases: 8. The germline V gene encodes CDR1 SGDLS and CDR2 YYNGEE. The CDR3 nucleotides read TGTGCCAGCAGCGTAGGGGCTAGCGGGAGGGCCTCCGAGACCCAGTACTTC. Translation gives CASSVGASGRASETQYF.

The chain has TRBV4-1 and TRBJ2-7; 7 bases fit TRBD2. The germline gives CDR1 MGHRA, CDR2 YSYEKL. The CDR3 has 15 amino acids. V was pared by 6 bases and J by 0 bases, with 8 bases of the junction left unmatched. The CDR3 reads CASSRGGTSSYEQYF. CDR3 DNA: TGCGCCAGCAGTCGGGGAGGGACGAGCTCCTACGAGCAGTACTTC.

This chain joins TRBV6-4 and TRBJ1-2; D remains ambiguous. V lost 6 bases and J lost 7, with 15 bases in between. The germline gives CDR1 MRHNA, CDR2 SNTAGT. The CDR3 has 13 residues. CDR3 nucleotides: TGTGCCAGCAGACCCGAGGAACGGGGTGGCTACACCTTC. Translated, it gives CASRPEERGGYTF.

The rearrangement joins TRBV11-1 to TRBJ2-3; D may be TRBD2 (6 bases). CDR1 is SGHAT, CDR2 FQDESV, per germline (reference sequence). The CDR3 totals 15 residues. Trimming removed 1 base at V and 3 bases at J, with 11 bases between. CDR3 coding DNA: TGTGCCAGCAGCTTAGTGGGGGGTCCGACAGATACGCAGTATTTT. Protein: CASSLVGGPTDTQYF.

J is TRBJ2-2 and V is TRBV5-1; 10 bases line up with TRBD2. CDR1 is SGHRS, CDR2 YFSETQ, per germline. This CDR3 comprises 16 residues. J gave up 6 bases and V 0 bases, and 5 bases lay outside the gene matches. CDR3 bases: TGCGCCAGCAGCTTGGCCCAGCGGGAGGGGTCCGGGGAGCTGTTTTTT. Translating it yields CASSLAQREGSGELFF.

CDR3 sequence (DNA): TGTGCCAGCTCACCCTTGCGGGACCGTCAAGAGACCCAGTACTTC. Protein product: CASSPLRDRQETQYF. J is TRBJ2-5 and V is TRBV18; D possibly corresponds to TRBD2 (6 bases). CDR1 is KGHSH, CDR2 LQKENI, per germline. The ends were cut back, 3 bases at V and 2 bases at J, with 13 bases in the middle. This CDR3 is built from 15 residues.

V is TRBV5-6 and J is TRBJ1-1; D is unresolved. Deletions cut 4 bases from V and 2 bases from J, with 15 bases between. Per germline, CDR1 SGHDT and CDR2 YYEEEE. This CDR3 has 15 amino acids. CDR3 coding DNA: TGTGCCAGCAGCCGACGTCGGGGTTACAACACTGAAGCTTTCTTT. This gives the protein CASSRRRGYNTEAFF.

The rearrangement uses TRBV10-3 and TRBJ2-1; perhaps TRBD2 as D (5 bases). Trimming shortened V by 0 bases and J by 7 bases, and 13 bases separated the two germline ends. Germline lookup yields CDR1 ENHRY and CDR2 SYGVKD. The CDR3 has 15 residues. In nucleotides, the CDR3 is TGTGCCATCAGTGAGTCAGTTAGCGAGTGGAATGAGCAGTTCTTC. This codes for CAISESVSEWNEQFF.

This clone has a handful of counts. This chain uses TRBV6-5 with TRBJ1-1, with 10 bases matching TRBD1. Per germline, CDR1 MNHEY and CDR2 SVGAGI. This CDR3 has 14 residues. Trimming took 6 bases from V and 7 from J; bases not matched to a gene: 8. The DNA for the CDR3 is TGTGCCAGCAGCCGGGGACAGGGGTTGGTTGAAGCTTTCTTT. Its protein is CASSRGQGLVEAFF.

The V call is TRBV5-1, the J call TRBJ2-6; 11 positions agree with TRBD1. The V gene end was trimmed by 5 bases and the J gene end by 3 bases; junction bases not matched to a gene: 13. The CDR3 covers 19 residues. In germline, CDR1 is SGHRS, CDR2 YFSETQ. The CDR3: CASRSGQGARVGGANVLTF. The CDR3 DNA reads TGCGCCAGCAGATCTGGACAGGGGGCGAGAGTAGGTGGGGCCAACGTCCTGACTTTC.

The V gene is TRBV2, the J gene TRBJ1-2; D call uncertain. V gave up 3 bases and J gave up 2 bases, with 7 bases separating them. The CDR3 totals 13 residues. CDR1 is SNHLY, CDR2 FYNNEI, per germline. CDR3 bases: TGTGCCAGCAGTGAGATAGAGAACTATGGCTACACCTTC. Amino acids: CASSEIENYGYTF.

The rearrangement links TRBV9 to TRBJ2-3; 9 nucleotides agree with TRBD2. The germline CDR1 and CDR2 sequences are SGDLS and YYNGEE. The V segment lost 0 bases and the J segment 0 bases; nucleotides outside the gene matches: 8. This CDR3 comprises 18 residues. This CDR3 is CASSVVGSGRTSTDTQYF. In DNA, the CDR3 is TGTGCCAGCAGCGTAGTCGGTAGCGGGAGAACTAGCACAGATACGCAGTATTTT.

The chain employs TRBV7-9 and TRBJ2-6; TRBD1 agrees at 7 bases. The trim removed 4 bases at V and 3 bases at J, leaving 9 bases unmatched. From germline, CDR1 is SEHNR and CDR2 FQNEAQ (reference sequence). The CDR3 extends over 17 amino acids. The CDR3 DNA is TGTGCCAGCAGCTCTTTCAAGACAGGGAGTGGGGCCAACGTCCTGACTTTC. Encoded protein: CASSSFKTGSGANVLTF.

The rearrangement uses TRBV18 and TRBJ1-2; 11 nucleotides agree with TRBD1. The V and J ends lost 3 bases and 3 bases, in that order; junction bases with no gene match: 3. Germline CDR1 reads KGHSH; CDR2 reads LQKENI. This CDR3 contains 15 residues. The CDR3 region is CASSPPGQGDYGYTF. CDR3 in DNA: TGTGCCAGCTCACCGCCGGGACAGGGGGACTATGGCTACACCTTC.

CDR3 in amino acids: CASSPLAGSYNEQFF. CDR3 nucleotides: TGTGCCAGCAGCCCTCTAGCGGGTTCCTACAATGAGCAGTTCTTC. The rearrangement uses TRBV6-5 and TRBJ2-1, with 8 bases lining up with TRBD2. The length of the CDR3 is 15 residues. Germline CDR1 reads MNHEY; CDR2 reads SVGAGI. Unmatched junction bases numbered 5, after V lost 6 bases and J lost 1 base.

This clone was detected once. The genes are TRBV11-2 and TRBJ1-1, with TRBD1 matching 7 bases. CDR3 length: 15 amino acids. Germline V lookup: CDR1 SGHAT, CDR2 FQNNGV. With 0 bases clipped from V and 3 bases from J, the junction kept 4 bases outside the gene matches. The CDR3 sequence is CASSLDPGGYTEAFF. The CDR3 region has the DNA TGTGCCAGCAGCTTAGACCCAGGGGGGTACACTGAAGCTTTCTTT.

This chain links TRBV6-5 with TRBJ2-2, with 8 bases identical to TRBD1. Germline V gene lookup returns CDR1 MNHEY and CDR2 SVGAGI. Losses at the gene ends were 8 bases for V and 6 bases for J; bases not matched to a gene: 8. The CDR3 is made up of 14 amino acids. CDR3: CASGTGTGSGELFF. Here the CDR3 DNA reads TGTGCCAGCGGAACCGGGACAGGCTCCGGGGAGCTGTTTTTT.

The chain links TRBV5-1 to TRBJ2-5, with a possible D match to TRBD2 (6 bases). V was pared by 4 bases and J by 0 bases, with 13 bases between. The CDR3 is made up of 15 amino acids. Germline V gene sequence: CDR1 SGHRS, CDR2 YFSETQ. In DNA form, the CDR3 reads TGCGCCAGCAGCGTTGTGGGACTCTACCAAGAGACCCAGTACTTC. This translates into CASSVVGLYQETQYF.

This rearrangement joins TRBV7-3 to TRBJ2-6; possible D gene TRBD1, 5 bases. This CDR3 has 15 amino acids. CDR1 and CDR2 (germline): SGHTA, FQGTGA. V was trimmed by 3 bases and J by 2 bases, leaving 8 bases between them. The CDR3 is CASSFTRAGANVLTF. As DNA, the CDR3 is TGTGCCAGCAGCTTCACCAGGGCTGGGGCCAACGTCCTGACTTTC.

The rearrangement links TRBV6-6 to TRBJ1-5; D uncertain. Trimming took 5 bases from V and 7 from J, leaving 6 bases between them. Germline CDR1 MNHNY, CDR2 SVGAGI (reference sequence). The CDR3 length is 11 residues. This CDR3 is CASSDSQPQHF. CDR3 in DNA: TGTGCCAGCAGTGATAGCCAGCCCCAGCATTTT.

J is TRBJ2-1 and V is TRBV5-1, with a possible D match to TRBD1 (5 bases). The CDR3 sequence is 15 residues long. Germline-derived CDR1 and CDR2 are SGHRS and YFSETQ. Trimming took 0 bases from V and 3 from J, leaving 10 bases between them. The CDR3 sequence is CASSLARTSYNEQFF. CDR3 DNA: TGCGCCAGCAGCTTGGCCAGGACAAGCTACAATGAGCAGTTCTTC.

This clone turned up a few times. The rearrangement joins TRBV18 to TRBJ2-7, with TRBD1 matching over 9 bases. Germline values: CDR1 KGHSH, CDR2 LQKENI. Trimming at V came to 4 bases and at J to 1 base, leaving 5 bases not matched to a gene. CDR3 size: 15 residues. CDR3 region: CASSRPGQGSYEQYF. The CDR3 DNA sequence: TGTGCCAGCTCACGACCGGGACAGGGTTCCTACGAGCAGTACTTC.

The table lists this clone with a few counts. V usage is TRBV2 and J usage is TRBJ1-5; 7 bases are a match to TRBD1. Per the germline V gene, CDR1 is SNHLY and CDR2 is FYNNEI. CDR3 length: 14 residues. V lost 4 bases and J lost 5; bases outside the gene matches: 5. This CDR3 reads CASSAPGGHQPQHF. The CDR3 region has the DNA TGTGCCAGCAGTGCGCCAGGGGGTCATCAGCCCCAGCATTTT.